Listed here are 21 T cell receptor beta chains from one sample, sequenced in a study of cytomegalovirus exposure and HLA in healthy donors. The study ran its PCR with 60 Vbeta and 13 Jbeta primers. Libraries were prepared by immunoSEQ multiplex PCR; TCRdb keeps only in-frame clonotypes and omits some of them. In the table there are about 150,000 clones, under 80% of which are singletons. Sequenced material: PBMCs. Receptor source: a man aged 25 to 40 in good health and CMV-seronegative.

The CDR3 spells CASNDGTGNQPQHF. The CDR3 bases are TGTGCCAGCAATGACGGGACAGGCAATCAGCCCCAGCATTTT. V and J are TRBV21-1 and TRBJ1-5; whether TRBD1, the table's D call, matches the DNA was not checked. TRBV21-1 constitutes a pseudogene. The CDR3 is 14 residues long.

V is TRBV27 and J is TRBJ1-5; D is perhaps TRBD1 (5 bases). CDR1 is MNHEY and CDR2 is SMNVEV in the germline V gene (reference sequence). The ends were cut back, 3 bases at V and 7 bases at J, with 10 bases in the middle. CDR3 length: 13 amino acids. This CDR3 reads CASSFGGGQPQHF. The CDR3 nucleotides are TGTGCCAGCAGTTTTGGGGGAGGGCAGCCCCAGCATTTT.

V gene TRBV2 combines with J gene TRBJ1-1, with D tentatively TRBD1 (5 bases). Trimming took off 2 bases at V and 3 bases at J, with 10 bases between the two ends. The germline V gene encodes CDR1 SNHLY and CDR2 FYNNEI. The CDR3 contains 14 residues. CDR3 loop: CASSELGRDTEAFF. The CDR3, as DNA: TGTGCCAGCAGTGAATTGGGCAGGGACACTGAAGCTTTCTTT.

There are a few counts of this clone. V usage is TRBV18 and J usage is TRBJ2-1, with TRBD2 identical over 11 bases. CDR1 and CDR2 from the germline V gene are KGHSH and LQKENI. The length of the CDR3 is 17 residues. Trimming at V came to 0 bases and at J to 9 bases, leaving 10 bases not matched to a gene. The CDR3 loop reads CASSPPGLAGGIGEQFF. In nucleotides, the CDR3 is TGTGCCAGCTCACCACCGGGGCTAGCGGGGGGAATCGGTGAGCAGTTCTTC.

The V and J genes are TRBV4-2 and TRBJ1-3; D call uncertain. Germline CDR1 is LGHNA and CDR2 is YNFKEQ. The CDR3 consists of 19 residues. The V end was cut by 0 bases, the J end by 0 bases, with 18 bases between. CDR3 sequence: CASSQEAGSWEVSGNTIYF. The DNA of the CDR3 is TGTGCCAGCAGCCAAGAGGCCGGCTCTTGGGAGGTCTCTGGAAACACCATATATTTT.

This chain uses TRBV6-5 with TRBJ1-5, with 7 bases matching TRBD1. Germline CDR1 reads MNHEY; CDR2 reads SVGAGI. The V and J ends lost 4 bases and 6 bases, in that order; junction bases with no gene match: 3. The CDR3 sequence is 13 residues long. The CDR3: CASSSGGGQPQHF. The CDR3 coding sequence is TGTGCCAGCAGTTCAGGGGGAGGTCAGCCCCAGCATTTT.

This chain links TRBV11-2 with TRBJ1-1; TRBD1 aligns across 8 bases. Germline V gene sequence: CDR1 SGHAT, CDR2 FQNNGV. The CDR3 is made up of 16 amino acids. V shed 4 bases and J 5 bases; nucleotides not matched to a gene: 12. DNA for the CDR3: TGTGCCAGCAGCTGGGAGCCTGACAGGGGCCGAACTGAAGCTTTCTTT. Protein: CASSWEPDRGRTEAFF.

This chain joins TRBV27 and TRBJ2-4; D uncertain. V lost 4 bases and J 0 bases, leaving 13 bases between the germline ends. The germline V gene encodes CDR1 MNHEY and CDR2 SMNVEV (reference sequence). CDR3 length: 16 amino acids. CDR3 loop: CASSYSLYLAKNIQYF. The CDR3 bases are TGTGCCAGCAGTTACTCACTATATCTAGCCAAAAACATTCAGTACTTC.

This clone was seen just once. V gene TRBV5-8 combines with J gene TRBJ2-1; 10 bases fit TRBD1. The germline gives CDR1 SGHTS, CDR2 YDEGEE. The CDR3 runs to 16 residues. Trimming at V came to 4 bases and at J to 4 bases, leaving 8 bases not matched to a gene. This CDR3 is CASSPLGTGDYNEQFF. CDR3 nucleotide sequence: TGTGCCAGCAGCCCATTGGGGACAGGGGATTACAATGAGCAGTTCTTC.

J is TRBJ2-5 and V is TRBV19, with TRBD1 matching 8 bases. The length of the CDR3 is 14 residues. Germline V CDR1 and CDR2: LNHDA, SQIVND (reference sequence). V lost 3 bases and J lost 7; bases outside the gene matches: 7. The CDR3 DNA reads as TGTGCCAGTAGTATGACCCAGGGGGCAGGGACCCAGTACTTC. As protein: CASSMTQGAGTQYF.

This chain connects TRBV5-1 to TRBJ1-1, with D unresolved. This CDR3 contains 13 residues. Trimming left V 4 bases short and J 5 bases short, with 12 bases between. In germline, CDR1 is SGHRS, CDR2 YFSETQ. CDR3 coding DNA: TGCGCCAGCAGCCTGGAGATGAGGACTGAAGCTTTCTTT. Protein product: CASSLEMRTEAFF.

This clone was counted only a few times. The chain carries TRBV5-1 and TRBJ2-2; tentative D call: TRBD2 (5 bases). This CDR3 is built from 14 residues. The germline CDR1 and CDR2 sequences are SGHRS and YFSETQ. Trimming cost V 5 bases and J 4 bases, with 12 bases left between them. The CDR3 nucleotides are TGCGCCAGCAGACCGGACTTACCCACCGGGGAGCTGTTTTTT. It codes for CASRPDLPTGELFF. The whole variable domain, remainder taken from reference TRBV5-1 and TRBJ2-2, is KAGVTQTPRYLIKTRGQQVTLSCSPISGHRSVSWYQQTPGQGLQFLFEYFSETQRNKGNFPGRFSGRQFSNSRSEMNVSTLELGDSALYLCASRPDLPTGELFFGEGSRLTVL.

This clone was observed a single time. The chain links TRBV5-1 to TRBJ1-6; D gene unclear. The V end lost 0 bases, the J end lost 10 bases, and 14 bases lay between the germline ends. The CDR3 sequence is 15 residues long. Germline assignment: CDR1 SGHRS and CDR2 YFSETQ. The CDR3 coding sequence is TGCGCCAGCAGCTTGGTAGCCGGTGGGGAGTCACCCCTCCACTTT. Translation gives CASSLVAGGESPLHF.

The chain links TRBV30 to TRBJ1-1, with D possibly matching TRBD1 (6 bases). Trimming took 4 bases from V and 3 from J, leaving 12 bases between them. The germline gives CDR1 GTSNPN, CDR2 SVGIG (reference sequence). This CDR3 is built from 13 residues. Written as DNA, the CDR3 is TGTGCCTGGAACCGACAGGTGGACACTGAAGCTTTCTTT. Its translation is CAWNRQVDTEAFF. Full variable domain (missing parts from reference TRBV30 and TRBJ1-1): SQTIHQWPATLVQPVGSPLSLECTVEGTSNPNLYWYRQAAGRGLQLLFYSVGIGQISSEVPQNLSASRPQDRQFILSSKKLLLSDSGFYLCAWNRQVDTEAFFGQGTRLTVV.

For the CDR3, the DNA is TGCGCCAGCAGCCACGGACAGGGGGATAACGAGCAGTACTTC. This encodes CASSHGQGDNEQYF. The rearrangement uses TRBV5-1 and TRBJ2-7; TRBD1 aligns across 10 bases. The V segment lost 4 bases and the J segment 5 bases; nucleotides outside the gene matches: 6. The CDR3 length is 14 residues. Germline V gene data show CDR1 as SGHRS and CDR2 as YFSETQ.

The CDR3, as DNA: TGTGCCAGCAGGGGGGAGCGGGGCGCCCGGGATCAGCCCCAGCATTTT. Its protein product is CASRGERGARDQPQHF. The J gene is TRBJ1-5, the V gene TRBV28; maybe TRBD1 (5 bases). The length of the CDR3 is 16 residues. V lost 6 bases to trimming and J lost 5 bases, with 20 bases between them. Per the germline V gene, CDR1 is MDHEN and CDR2 is SYDVKM.

This chain joins TRBV28 and TRBJ1-5, with a tentative D call TRBD1 (6 bases). Trimming left V 10 bases short and J 5 bases short, with 12 bases between. The CDR3 is made up of 12 amino acids. The V gene's germline CDR1 is MDHEN and CDR2 SYDVKM. CDR3 coding DNA: TGTGCCATCCAAACAGGGTATCAGCCCCAGCATTTT. It specifies CAIQTGYQPQHF.

This clone was detected only once. J is TRBJ2-1 and V is TRBV14; 7 positions agree with TRBD1. Germline CDR1 reads SGHDN; CDR2 reads FVKESK. The CDR3 contains 15 residues. V gave up 3 bases and J gave up 4 bases; unmatched junction bases: 6. CDR3 amino acids: CASSHYTGVYNEQFF. The DNA for the CDR3 is TGTGCCAGCAGCCATTATACAGGGGTTTACAATGAGCAGTTCTTC.

This sequence joins TRBV14 and TRBJ2-7, with a weak D call TRBD1 (6 bases). Germline V CDR1 and CDR2: SGHDN, FVKESK. V was trimmed by 5 bases and J by 3 bases, leaving 14 bases between them. This CDR3 contains 14 residues. The CDR3 region has the DNA TGTGCCAGCAGCGTGACAGGAGACCTCTACGAGCAGTACTTC. Encoded protein: CASSVTGDLYEQYF.

The gene calls are TRBV27 and TRBJ1-5; 7 bases are shared with TRBD1. The CDR3 contains 15 residues. Germline values: CDR1 MNHEY, CDR2 SMNVEV (reference sequence). V lost 3 bases to trimming and J lost 6 bases; unmatched junction nucleotides: 8. The CDR3 DNA reads TGTGCCAGCAGTTTTAAGTCAGGGGGGCCTCAGCCCCAGCATTTT. Its protein product is CASSFKSGGPQPQHF.

The chain is built from TRBV5-1 and TRBJ2-1; D gene unclear. Trimming stripped 4 bases from V and 2 bases from J, with 10 bases between. Per germline, CDR1 SGHRS and CDR2 YFSETQ. The CDR3 runs 14 residues. The CDR3 DNA follows: TGCGCCAGCAGCCCACCCCTAGCCTACAATGAGCAGTTCTTC. This codes for CASSPPLAYNEQFF. The full variable domain, completed using reference TRBV5-1 and TRBJ2-1, is KAGVTQTPRYLIKTRGQQVTLSCSPISGHRSVSWYQQTPGQGLQFLFEYFSETQRNKGNFPGRFSGRQFSNSRSEMNVSTLELGDSALYLCASSPPLAYNEQFFGPGTRLTVL.